The 12 T cell receptor beta chains below were found in one sample sequenced in a study of regulatory T cells in long-lasting Graves disease. The time point: persistent/refractory GD, antithyroid drugs over 5 years with positive TRAb. PBMC-extracted RNA yielded the TCR library. CDR3-region Arm-PCR and iRepertoire HTBI primers produced the TCR beta libraries. TCRdb independently ran MiXCR on the multiplex PCR reads; one entry per CDR3 protein. The sample shows some 430,000 distinct CDR3 sequences, under 25% of them seen only once. The sequenced sample was peripheral blood mononuclear cells (PBMCs), obtained when the disease was refractory, from a patient treated with antithyroid drugs. These receptors were taken from a female donor with Graves disease.

This clonotype was detected many times. The chain has TRBV27 and TRBJ2-7; 10 bases fit TRBD2. This CDR3 spans 15 amino acids. Germline-derived CDR1 and CDR2 are MNHEY and SMNVEV (reference sequence). V dropped 3 bases and J dropped 7; count of bases not matched to a gene: 9. The CDR3 DNA reads as TGTGCCAGCAGTTTCCAGCGGGGGGGAATTGGGGAGCAGTACTTC. Translated: CASSFQRGGIGEQYF.

CDR3 region: CASSLYLGWEEHF. The CDR3 bases are TGTGCCAGCAGTTTATATTTGGGTTGGGAGGAGCATTTT. This chain uses TRBV28 with TRBJ1-5; D remains ambiguous. V lost 1 base and J lost 14, with 15 bases in between. CDR1 is MDHEN and CDR2 is SYDVKM in the germline V gene. CDR3 length: 13 amino acids.

This clonotype was counted ten times or more. Written as DNA, the CDR3 is TGTGCCAGCAGTGCAACTAGGGGCGTTGACACCGGGGAGCTGTTTTTT. This gives the protein CASSATRGVDTGELFF. This chain uses TRBV2 with TRBJ2-2; D tentatively reads TRBD1 or TRBD2 (5 bases each). Trimming pared 4 bases from V and 3 bases from J, leaving 15 bases between. The CDR3 runs 16 residues. CDR1 is SNHLY, CDR2 FYNNEI, per germline.

The table lists this clonotype with a few counts. The chain is built from TRBV7-9 and TRBJ2-7; no clear D. V was trimmed by 5 bases and J by 6 bases, leaving 14 bases between them. Germline CDR1 and CDR2: SEHNR and FQNEAQ (reference sequence). This CDR3 has 13 residues. As DNA, the CDR3 is TGTGCCAGCAGCCCACCTGTTGCTTCCGAGCAGTACTTC. Its translation is CASSPPVASEQYF.

V usage is TRBV19 and J usage is TRBJ1-2, with 8 positions matching TRBD1. The CDR3 consists of 13 residues. Germline loops: CDR1 LNHDA, CDR2 SQIVND (reference sequence). V lost 5 bases and J lost 6; bases outside the gene matches: 5. This CDR3 is CASSVNRGNGYTF. CDR3 DNA: TGTGCCAGTAGTGTAAACAGGGGGAATGGCTACACCTTC. The whole variable domain, remainder taken from reference TRBV19 and TRBJ1-2, is DGGITQSPKYLFRKEGQNVTLSCEQNLNHDAMYWYRQDPGQGLRLIYYSQIVNDFQKGDIAEGYSVSREKKESFPLTVTSAQKNPTAFYLCASSVNRGNGYTFGSGTRLTVV.

The chain is built from TRBV24-1 and TRBJ2-2, with 7 bases fitting TRBD1. With 1 base clipped from V and 7 bases from J, the junction kept 11 bases outside the gene matches. Per germline, CDR1 KGHDR and CDR2 SFDVKD. CDR3 size: 17 residues. The CDR3 DNA sequence: TGTGCCACCAGTGATTTAGGGGGCGGCAGGCCCAGCGGGGAGCTGTTTTTT. Translation gives CATSDLGGGRPSGELFF.

The rearrangement uses TRBV7-9 and TRBJ1-3; no reliable D call. Germline loops: CDR1 SEHNR, CDR2 FQNEAQ (reference sequence). The CDR3 runs 16 residues. With 5 bases removed from V and 0 bases from J, the gap between germline ends came to 14 bases. The chain's CDR3 is CASSTGPTNSGNTIYF. Written as DNA, the CDR3 is TGTGCCAGCAGCACCGGACCGACCAACTCTGGAAACACCATATATTTT.

This sequence joins TRBV20-1 and TRBJ2-5, with 10 bases lining up with TRBD2. Germline-derived CDR1 and CDR2 are DFQATT and SNEGSKA (reference sequence). The CDR3 loop spans 19 amino acids. Trimming cost V 1 base and J 3 bases; bases outside gene matches: 17. The DNA of the CDR3 is TGCAGTGCTAGAGCCCCTCCGGGACTAGCGTTGAAGTCGAAAGAGACCCAGTACTTC. It yields the protein CSARAPPGLALKSKETQYF.

Many counts were recorded for this clonotype. The chain carries TRBV28 and TRBJ1-2; TRBD1 might be the D (5 bases). This CDR3 region has 14 residues. The germline CDR1 and CDR2 sequences are MDHEN and SYDVKM. Trimming left V 5 bases short and J 2 bases short, with 12 bases between. The CDR3 nucleotides are TGTGCCAGCAGTAGTGGAGAGGGGAACTATGGCTACACCTTC. Its protein product is CASSSGEGNYGYTF.

The chain links TRBV7-2 to TRBJ1-1, with D perhaps matching TRBD1 (5 bases). CDR1 is SGHTA and CDR2 is FQGNSA in the germline V gene. CDR3 length: 14 amino acids. Trimming removed 1 base at V and 6 bases at J, with 12 bases between. The CDR3 DNA reads as TGTGCCAGCAGCTTAGGGGGCATTGCGGCTGAAGCTTTCTTT. This translates into CASSLGGIAAEAFF.

The V and J genes are TRBV3-1 and TRBJ1-5, with 7 bases fitting TRBD1. The CDR3 consists of 14 residues. Losses at the gene ends were 0 bases for V and 7 bases for J; bases not matched to a gene: 3. The V gene's germline CDR1 is LGHDT and CDR2 YNNKEL (reference sequence). The CDR3 spells CASSQETGQQPQHF. The CDR3 DNA reads as TGTGCCAGCAGCCAAGAGACAGGGCAGCAGCCCCAGCATTTT.

This chain links TRBV6-2 or TRBV6-3 with TRBJ2-3, with 9 bases lining up with TRBD2. The germline V gene has CDR1 MNHEY and CDR2 SVGEGT. CDR3 length: 16 amino acids. Trimming at V came to 2 bases and at J to 0 bases, leaving 3 bases not matched to a gene. The CDR3 loop is CASSYGLAGSTDTQYF. The CDR3 DNA reads TGTGCCAGCAGTTACGGGCTAGCGGGAAGCACAGATACGCAGTATTTT.